The sample holds a few counts of the clone carrying this TCR beta chain. The antigen remains undetermined. The entirety of the isolated RNA underwent reverse transcription, so expressed TCRB transcripts were sequenced. Naive, central memory and regulatory T cell samples averaged roughly 3.7 million immunoSEQ reads each. Libraries were prepared by immunoSEQ multiplex PCR; TCRdb keeps only in-frame clonotypes and omits some of them. The profile shows a few hundred thousand clones, over 9% of them singletons. The data were obtained in a study of beta chain features in type 1 diabetes. Study-wide results and caveats: When Type 1 diabetes patients were examined, their TCRB CDR3s proved moderately but significantly shorter in all four CD4+ subsets. Patients showed naive, central memory and Treg TCRB repertoires that appeared more similar than those of healthy donors.

From germline, CDR1 is GTSNPN and CDR2 SVGIG (reference sequence). This CDR3 has 15 residues. After removal of 3 bases from V and 5 bases from J, the junction contained 12 bases not matched to a gene. V gene TRBV30 combines with J gene TRBJ2-7; 8 positions agree with TRBD2. The sequencing sample was made of central memory CD4+ T cells from blood. This TCR was recovered from a young man with type 1 diabetes. The DNA of the CDR3 is TGTGCCTGGAGCAACGGGCGGGGGGCGGGGGACGAGCAGTACTTC. It yields the protein CAWSNGRGAGDEQYF.